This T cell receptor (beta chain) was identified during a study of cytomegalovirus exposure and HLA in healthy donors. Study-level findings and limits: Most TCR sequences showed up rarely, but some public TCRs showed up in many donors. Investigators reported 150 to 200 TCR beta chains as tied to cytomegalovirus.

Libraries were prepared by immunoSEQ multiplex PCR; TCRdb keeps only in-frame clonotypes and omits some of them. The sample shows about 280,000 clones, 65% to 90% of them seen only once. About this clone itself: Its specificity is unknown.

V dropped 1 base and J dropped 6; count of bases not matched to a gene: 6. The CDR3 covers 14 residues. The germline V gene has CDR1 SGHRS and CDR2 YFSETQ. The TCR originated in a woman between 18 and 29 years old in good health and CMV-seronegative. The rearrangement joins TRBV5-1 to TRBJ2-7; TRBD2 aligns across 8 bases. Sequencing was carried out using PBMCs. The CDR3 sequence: CASSLIAGGGEQYF. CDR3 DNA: TGCGCCAGCAGCTTGATCGCGGGAGGAGGCGAGCAGTACTTC.